The T cell receptor (beta chain) under discussion was sequenced for a study of tumor-infiltrating lymphocytes in localized non-small cell lung cancer. Study in general: Each patient gave resected tumor and non-adjacent uninvolved lung tissue.

Germline V gene lookup returns CDR1 LNHNV and CDR2 YYDKDF (reference sequence). The CDR3 is made up of 15 amino acids. J was trimmed by 4 bases and V by 1 base; bases with no gene match: 0. Clones were read by immunoSEQ multiplex PCR, and TCRdb kept only the in-frame ones, dropping some. The table has 11,000 to 15,000 clones, about four fifths seen once. As regards this clone: Its antigen is unknown.

Study-wide points: No T-cell fraction difference was seen between IM1 and IM2 tumors. Tumor T-cell fraction was not associated with recurrence-free survival. Only some patients had TCR sequencing, depending on available tissue.

J is TRBJ2-7 and V is TRBV15, with 14 bases lining up with TRBD2. The material sequenced was lung tumor tissue. The clonotype comes from a human donor with non-small cell lung cancer. In nucleotides, the CDR3 is TGTGCCACCAGCAGAGGACTAGCGGGAGGGTACGAGCAGTACTTC. This translates into CATSRGLAGGYEQYF.